This T cell receptor beta chain came from a study of tumor-infiltrating lymphocytes in primary liver carcinoma (dated by TCRdb to the late 2010s). For the study in its entirety: Between November 2015 and early 2016, about 5 patients in China with histopathologically diagnosed primary liver carcinoma had their tumors surgically resected. Of the five patients, three men and two women aged 30 to 69 years, four had hepatocellular carcinoma and one had combined HCC and intrahepatic cholangiocarcinoma. The five patients had tumors staged T1-T3 N0M0, with maximum diameters ranging from about 4.2 to 10 cm. Each sample produced about 3.65 to 8 million productive TCRbeta reads, and read depth showed no significant difference between tissue types. For each liver tumor, the study sampled five regions along with adjacent normal tissue and blood, and applied TCRbeta repertoire sequencing, expression microarrays and whole-exome sequencing. TCRbeta repertoire sequencing covered roughly 35 specimens from 5 patients: roughly 25 tumor regions, 5 adjacent noncancerous liver tissues and 5 peripheral blood samples. Technical replicate repertoires showed high reproducibility, with mean shared-clone rates around 0.91 and correlation coefficients above 0.95. Findings and caveats that apply to the study as a whole: Because only the TCR beta chain was sequenced and unpaired alpha chains were not captured, true repertoire diversity is likely underestimated. Since the samples were bulk and unsorted, there was no way to compare CD4+ and CD8+ T cell repertoires. Pairs of tumor regions showed greater repertoire overlap (mean about 35%) than tumor-adjacent pairs (roughly 17%) or tumor-blood pairs (approximately 14%), which is consistent with antigen-driven expansion. The top 250 clones made up a significantly larger repertoire fraction in tumors than in blood (p = 0.039). With just 4 to 6 patients in the study, the authors point out that the findings should be validated in a larger study.

Using a constant-region primer and ProtoScript II reverse transcriptase, TCRbeta-specific cDNA was reverse-transcribed from around 500 ng total RNA. Construction of the TCRbeta libraries relied on three nested rounds of multiplex PCR, following a slightly modified ARM-PCR procedure. Each of the first two PCR rounds ran for approximately 10 cycles and used multiplex TRBV1-TRBV30 forward primers together with a Cbeta reverse primer. Sample barcodes and Illumina adapters were added in a final 25-cycle PCR using Deep VentR polymerase. Before sequencing, amplicons of 200-500 bp were gel-purified using a QIAquick gel extraction kit. TCRbeta amplicons were sequenced on an Illumina HiSeq 2500 with 250-bp paired-end reads. Concerning the study's data processing: Trimmomatic v0.33 was used to quality-trim the reads, and FLASH v1.2.11 was used to merge paired reads so that full CDR3 sequences could be recovered. V, D and J germline segments were assigned to the rearranged TCRbeta sequences by MiGEC v1.2.1b. Clonotype statistics, along with Shannon-Wiener diversity indices, were calculated using VDJtools v1.0.0. To reduce sampling bias, subsequent analyses other than the diversity analysis used only the 250 most abundant clonotypes in each sample. The public reads were quality trimmed at Q25 with fastp and then assembled into clones with MiXCR by TCRdb, keeping productive beta chains. Each entry merges the rows of one CDR3 protein and shows their most common DNA and genes. For this entry, the V and J calls and clone size follow TCRdb and not the study's own pipeline. In all, the sample holds about 180,000 distinct CDR3 sequences, and 50% to 75% of those were seen once. The ten largest clones represent around 74% of the sample.

For this clonotype: Its antigen specificity is not known. A junction boundary mismatches the germline segment, possibly from a read error.

As encoded in the germline V gene, CDR1 is SGHAT while CDR2 is FQNNGV. The CDR3 has 15 amino acids, counting the end cysteine and phenylalanine. Only the CDR3 DNA stays, 45 bases, in frame from base 1. RNA from unsorted whole blood was extracted with TRIzol reagent, and germline DNA was obtained with the DNeasy Blood & Tissue kit. At the time of sampling, the patients had chronic HBV infection and had not received any treatment. Before surgery, about 3.9 milliliters of peripheral blood were drawn into K2EDTA tubes. The sequence is built from TRBV11-2 and TRBJ2-7; 7 nucleotides in the junction match TRBD1. The sequenced material came from peripheral blood. This sequence was found in a middle-aged man with primary liver carcinoma and hepatitis B virus infection. The DNA sequence reads TGTGCCAACAGCTCTACAGGGGACCGGAGGTACGAGCAATACTTC. It translates to CANSSTGDRRYEQYF.